Below are 29 T cell receptor beta chains sequenced from a single sample in a study of blood T cell repertoires in COVID-19. TCRdb's copy holds only in-frame clones and misses some; the assay was immunoSEQ multiplex PCR. The sample yields 110,000 to 150,000 clones, 81% seen once. The sequenced sample was peripheral blood. The receptors here all came from a human donor in a cohort sampled during active COVID-19.

The chain is built from TRBV28 and TRBJ1-2; weak D call: TRBD1 (6 bases). The CDR3 contains 15 residues. Germline CDR1 reads MDHEN; CDR2 reads SYDVKM. With 2 bases removed from V and 6 bases from J, the gap between germline ends came to 16 bases. DNA of the CDR3: TGTGCCAGCAGTTTACCTCCCCCAAACAGGGATGGCTACACCTTC. Its translation: CASSLPPPNRDGYTF.

This chain uses TRBV5-1 with TRBJ2-7; 8 bases are a match to TRBD2. The CDR3 length is 19 residues. Germline trimming cut 1 base from V and 1 base from J; bases unmatched to any gene: 16. Germline CDR1 SGHRS, CDR2 YFSETQ. CDR3 in amino acids: CASSLRGVSGGRLSYEQYF. In nucleotides, the CDR3 is TGCGCCAGCAGCTTGAGGGGAGTCAGCGGGGGTCGCCTTTCCTACGAGCAGTACTTC. Together with reference TRBV5-1 and TRBJ2-7, the CDR3 gives the full variable domain: KAGVTQTPRYLIKTRGQQVTLSCSPISGHRSVSWYQQTPGQGLQFLFEYFSETQRNKGNFPGRFSGRQFSNSRSEMNVSTLELGDSALYLCASSLRGVSGGRLSYEQYFGPGTRLTVT.

This chain joins TRBV7-3 and TRBJ2-7; 10 positions agree with TRBD2. The J segment lost 4 bases and the V segment lost 2 bases, leaving 5 bases of the junction unmatched. Per germline, CDR1 SGHTA and CDR2 FQGTGA. The CDR3 is made up of 15 amino acids. The CDR3 loop reads CASSLGLAGDYEQYF. CDR3 DNA sequence: TGTGCCAGCAGCTTAGGTCTAGCGGGAGATTACGAGCAGTACTTC.

This clone has a handful of counts. This sequence joins TRBV29-1 and TRBJ2-7, with 7 bases fitting TRBD1. The CDR3 loop spans 13 amino acids. The trim removed 6 bases at V and 0 bases at J, leaving 5 bases unmatched. The germline CDR1 and CDR2 sequences are SQVTM and ANQGSEA. The CDR3 DNA sequence: TGCAGCGTCGGGACAGATCCCTCCTACGAGCAGTACTTC. This sequence encodes CSVGTDPSYEQYF.

This clone was seen just once. Additional DNA sequences in this sample encode the identical CDR3. The gene calls are TRBV28 and TRBJ2-7; 7 bases fit TRBD1. Germline loops: CDR1 MDHEN, CDR2 SYDVKM. This CDR3 comprises 12 residues. V was pared by 5 bases and J by 4 bases, with 2 bases of the junction left unmatched. The CDR3 coding sequence is TGTGCCAGCAGTCAACAGGGGTACGAGCAGTACTTC. Amino acids: CASSQQGYEQYF. The complete variable domain, with remaining parts taken from reference TRBV28 and TRBJ2-7, reads DVKVTQSSRYLVKRTGEKVFLECVQDMDHENMFWYRQDPGLGLRLIYFSYDVKMKEKGDIPEGYSVSREKKERFSLILESASTNQTSMYLCASSQQGYEQYFGPGTRLTVT.

The chain joins TRBV3-1 (or the pseudogene TRBV3-2) to TRBJ2-3, with TRBD1 matching 8 bases. V lost 1 base and J lost 4; bases outside the gene matches: 7. The length of the CDR3 is 16 residues. Germline-derived CDR1 and CDR2 are LGHDT and YNNKEL (reference sequence). The CDR3 loop reads CASSQVSGGGSDTQYF. The CDR3 DNA reads TGTGCCAGCAGCCAAGTGTCAGGGGGCGGATCAGATACGCAGTATTTT.

J is TRBJ1-6 and V is TRBV4-3; D not certain. Trimming shortened V by 0 bases and J by 0 bases, and 6 bases separated the two germline ends. The length of the CDR3 is 16 residues. CDR1 is LGHNA, CDR2 YSLEER, per germline. DNA of the CDR3: TGCGCCAGCAGCCAAGACCCTAGCTCCTATAATTCACCCCTCCACTTT. Translated: CASSQDPSSYNSPLHF.

The chain links TRBV12-3 or TRBV12-4 to TRBJ2-7; 7 nucleotides align to TRBD1. Germline trimming cut 5 bases from V and 3 bases from J; bases unmatched to any gene: 4. This CDR3 is built from 13 residues. CDR3 in amino acids: CASSQGGDYEQYF. The CDR3 DNA follows: TGTGCCAGCAGTCAAGGGGGCGACTACGAGCAGTACTTC.

The J gene is TRBJ2-7, the V gene TRBV5-1, with TRBD1 matching 7 bases. Germline V lookup: CDR1 SGHRS, CDR2 YFSETQ. This CDR3 spans 14 amino acids. V shed 0 bases, J shed 6 bases, and the junction held 6 bases outside the gene matches. The CDR3 sequence: CASSLAGTVGEQYF. In DNA form, the CDR3 reads TGCGCCAGCAGCTTGGCCGGGACAGTTGGCGAGCAGTACTTC.

The genes are TRBV28 and TRBJ2-7; no firm D call. The germline V and J ends were trimmed by 6 bases and 5 bases, with 17 bases remaining between them. This CDR3 region has 14 residues. Germline V gene data show CDR1 as MDHEN and CDR2 as SYDVKM. The CDR3: CASSLGGRWDEQYF. CDR3 DNA: TGTGCCAGCAGCCTAGGCGGAAGGTGGGACGAGCAGTACTTC.

The chain employs TRBV18 and TRBJ2-5, with D maybe TRBD1 (5 bases). Germline CDR1 and CDR2: KGHSH and LQKENI. Trimming left V 3 bases short and J 5 bases short, with 16 bases between. The CDR3 extends over 15 amino acids. The CDR3 protein is CASSPLRGARETQYF. CDR3 DNA sequence: TGTGCCAGCTCACCTTTGCGTGGGGCCCGGGAGACCCAGTACTTC. Complete variable domain (other parts from reference TRBV18 and TRBJ2-5): NAGVMQNPRHLVRRRGQEARLRCSPMKGHSHVYWYRQLPEEGLKFMVYLQKENIIDESGMPKERFSAEFPKEGPSILRIQQVVRGDSAAYFCASSPLRGARETQYFGPGTRLLVL.

The chain has TRBV9 and TRBJ2-1; TRBD2 is a possible D gene (7 bases). Trimming left V 1 base short and J 4 bases short, with 18 bases between. The germline gives CDR1 SGDLS, CDR2 YYNGEE. CDR3 length: 17 amino acids. For the CDR3, the DNA is TGTGCCAGCAGCGTAACGGGGGGCGAAGCCTTTTACAATGAGCAGTTCTTC. This codes for CASSVTGGEAFYNEQFF.

The chain carries TRBV28 and TRBJ2-4; 7 nucleotides align to TRBD2. Germline loops: CDR1 MDHEN, CDR2 SYDVKM. There are 20 residues in the CDR3. V shed 2 bases, J shed 0 bases, and the junction held 16 bases outside the gene matches. The CDR3 DNA sequence: TGTGCCAGCAGTTTACGCGGTGGGAGGGGTTGGATCCTAGCCAAAAACATTCAGTACTTC. Encoded protein: CASSLRGGRGWILAKNIQYF. Combining the CDR3 with reference TRBV28 and TRBJ2-4 gives the whole variable domain DVKVTQSSRYLVKRTGEKVFLECVQDMDHENMFWYRQDPGLGLRLIYFSYDVKMKEKGDIPEGYSVSREKKERFSLILESASTNQTSMYLCASSLRGGRGWILAKNIQYFGAGTRLSVL.

V gene TRBV2 combines with J gene TRBJ1-6, with D possibly TRBD1 on 6 matching bases. V was trimmed by 9 bases and J by 6 bases, leaving 15 bases between them. The CDR3 runs to 14 residues. Germline CDR1 SNHLY, CDR2 FYNNEI. The CDR3 nucleotides are TGTGCCAGTACCCCCCACAGGGCTAATTCACCCCTCCACTTT. This gives the protein CASTPHRANSPLHF. The full variable domain, with the rest looked up from reference TRBV2 and TRBJ1-6, is EPEVTQTPSHQVTQMGQEVILRCVPISNHLYFYWYRQILGQKVEFLVSFYNNEISEKSEIFDDQFSVERPDGSNFTLKIRSTKLEDSAMYFCASTPHRANSPLHFGNGTRLTVT.

This chain links TRBV24-1 with TRBJ2-6, with unresolved D. There are 18 residues in the CDR3. V was pared by 2 bases and J by 0 bases, with 13 bases between. CDR1 KGHDR and CDR2 SFDVKD come from the germline V gene. CDR3 sequence (DNA): TGTGCCACCAGTGATTCCGAGGAATACTTCTCTGGGGCCAACGTCCTGACTTTC. Translation gives CATSDSEEYFSGANVLTF.

The V and J genes are TRBV9 and TRBJ2-3, with TRBD2 matching 11 bases. The CDR3 spans 18 residues. The V segment lost 4 bases and the J segment 6 bases; nucleotides outside the gene matches: 16. The germline CDR1 and CDR2 sequences are SGDLS and YYNGEE. The CDR3 DNA follows: TGTGCCAGCAGCCCCGGACAGGGCATTGTAGCGGGAGGGGATACGCAGTATTTT. This translates into CASSPGQGIVAGGDTQYF.

CDR3 residues: CASSVGSGRTDTQYF. CDR3 sequence (DNA): TGTGCCAGCAGTGTGGGTAGCGGGAGAACAGATACGCAGTATTTT. The rearrangement uses TRBV2 and TRBJ2-3; 9 bases agree with TRBD2. CDR3 size: 15 residues. J was trimmed by 3 bases and V by 4 bases; bases with no gene match: 5. Germline loops: CDR1 SNHLY, CDR2 FYNNEI.

The rearrangement uses TRBV5-4 and TRBJ2-7; 13 bases match TRBD2. The junction had 11 bases not matched to a gene; V was cut back by 4 bases and J by 4 bases. The length of the CDR3 is 17 residues. Germline CDR1 reads SGHNT; CDR2 reads YYREEE (reference sequence). The CDR3 sequence is CASSPGLAGAILYEQYF. Here the CDR3 DNA reads TGTGCCAGCAGCCCAGGACTAGCGGGAGCGATATTGTACGAGCAGTACTTC.

J is TRBJ2-5 and V is TRBV7-2, with TRBD2 identical over 9 bases. Losses at the gene ends were 0 bases for V and 2 bases for J; bases not matched to a gene: 13. The CDR3 spans 19 residues. Germline V gene lookup returns CDR1 SGHTA and CDR2 FQGNSA. Written as DNA, the CDR3 is TGTGCCAGCAGCTTAGCGCCGGGACTAGCATCCGAAAGACAAGAGACCCAGTACTTC. This sequence encodes CASSLAPGLASERQETQYF.

DNA of the CDR3: TGTGCCAGCAGCTTGGGGGGACAGACCTACGAGCAGTACTTC. Amino acid sequence: CASSLGGQTYEQYF. The chain uses TRBV7-9 and TRBJ2-7, with D tentatively TRBD1 (7 bases). The V and J ends lost 3 bases and 2 bases respectively, with 11 bases between them. Per the germline V gene, CDR1 is SEHNR and CDR2 is FQNEAQ (reference sequence). The CDR3 spans 14 residues.

The J gene is TRBJ1-1, the V gene TRBV9; TRBD1 agrees at 8 bases. Per germline, CDR1 SGDLS and CDR2 YYNGEE. CDR3 size: 12 residues. The junction had 1 base not matched to a gene; V was cut back by 1 base and J by 8 bases. CDR3 nucleotides: TGTGCCAGCAGCGTATGGACAGGGGAAGCTTTCTTT. Amino acid sequence: CASSVWTGEAFF.

The chain employs TRBV5-1 and TRBJ2-7, with D possibly being TRBD1 (6 bases). The CDR3 is 16 residues long. The V and J ends lost 0 bases and 5 bases respectively, with 18 bases between them. The germline V gene has CDR1 SGHRS and CDR2 YFSETQ. The CDR3 sequence: CASSLGRDMSLDEQYF. CDR3 bases: TGCGCCAGCAGCTTGGGCCGGGACATGAGTCTGGACGAGCAGTACTTC.

The rearrangement joins TRBV5-1 to TRBJ2-2; 9 bases are shared with TRBD1. The V and J ends lost 4 bases and 4 bases, in that order; junction bases with no gene match: 11. This CDR3 region has 17 residues. Germline CDR1 is SGHRS and CDR2 is YFSETQ. The CDR3 sequence: CASSIGQGSVRTGELFF. For the CDR3, the DNA is TGCGCCAGCAGCATAGGACAGGGGTCGGTACGCACCGGGGAGCTGTTTTTT.

V is TRBV28 and J is TRBJ2-1; 9 positions match TRBD1. Germline loops: CDR1 MDHEN, CDR2 SYDVKM. This CDR3 is built from 14 residues. J gave up 7 bases and V 6 bases, and 7 bases lay outside the gene matches. The CDR3 coding sequence is TGTGCCAGCAGATCTACAGGGGGCATTAATGAGCAGTTCTTC. Translating gives CASRSTGGINEQFF. Filled out from reference TRBV28 and TRBJ2-1, the complete variable domain reads DVKVTQSSRYLVKRTGEKVFLECVQDMDHENMFWYRQDPGLGLRLIYFSYDVKMKEKGDIPEGYSVSREKKERFSLILESASTNQTSMYLCASRSTGGINEQFFGPGTRLTVL.

The chain employs TRBV19 and TRBJ1-4, with D tentatively TRBD1 (5 bases). In germline, CDR1 is LNHDA, CDR2 SQIVND (reference sequence). The CDR3 extends over 15 amino acids. Trimming cost V 6 bases and J 2 bases, with 13 bases left between them. The CDR3 reads CASRPNRSTNEKLFF. The CDR3 nucleotides are TGTGCCAGTAGGCCAAACAGGAGCACTAATGAAAAACTGTTTTTT. Variable domain in full (rest from reference TRBV19 and TRBJ1-4): DGGITQSPKYLFRKEGQNVTLSCEQNLNHDAMYWYRQDPGQGLRLIYYSQIVNDFQKGDIAEGYSVSREKKESFPLTVTSAQKNPTAFYLCASRPNRSTNEKLFFGSGTQLSVL.

V gene TRBV28 combines with J gene TRBJ2-1; D unclear. The V end was cut by 6 bases, the J end by 6 bases, with 9 bases between. The germline V gene has CDR1 MDHEN and CDR2 SYDVKM. The CDR3 runs to 12 residues. DNA of the CDR3: TGTGCCAGCAGGGCGAGGCCCAATGAGCAGTTCTTC. Translating gives CASRARPNEQFF. Together with reference TRBV28 and TRBJ2-1, the CDR3 gives the full variable domain: DVKVTQSSRYLVKRTGEKVFLECVQDMDHENMFWYRQDPGLGLRLIYFSYDVKMKEKGDIPEGYSVSREKKERFSLILESASTNQTSMYLCASRARPNEQFFGPGTRLTVL.

The chain is built from TRBV2 and TRBJ2-5; D perhaps matches TRBD2 (6 bases). The ends were cut back, 5 bases at V and 5 bases at J, with 18 bases in the middle. The CDR3 runs to 15 residues. The germline CDR1 and CDR2 sequences are SNHLY and FYNNEI. The CDR3: CASSPKSTEGETQYF. The CDR3 DNA reads as TGTGCCAGCAGTCCGAAGTCCACGGAGGGGGAGACCCAGTACTTC.

The chain links TRBV24-1 to TRBJ2-5; a possible D gene is TRBD1 (6 bases). CDR3 length: 15 residues. With 6 bases removed from V and 3 bases from J, the gap between germline ends came to 16 bases. Germline loops: CDR1 KGHDR, CDR2 SFDVKD. The CDR3 loop is CATSRSRTVEETQYF. CDR3 in DNA: TGTGCCACCAGTAGATCGAGGACAGTAGAAGAGACCCAGTACTTC.

This clone was counted once. This chain joins TRBV5-4 and TRBJ2-2; D perhaps matches TRBD1 (6 bases). Trimming took 3 bases from V and 5 from J, leaving 17 bases between them. The CDR3 has 16 residues. Germline CDR1 reads SGHNT; CDR2 reads YYREEE (reference sequence). The chain's CDR3 is CASSSQTGTMTGELFF. The CDR3 DNA is TGTGCCAGCAGCTCGCAGACTGGGACAATGACCGGGGAGCTGTTTTTT. The entire variable domain, with the rest obtained from reference TRBV5-4 and TRBJ2-2, is as follows: ETGVTQSPTHLIKTRGQQVTLRCSSQSGHNTVSWYQQALGQGPQFIFQYYREEENGRGNFPPRFSGLQFPNYSSELNVNALELDDSALYLCASSSQTGTMTGELFFGEGSRLTVL.